The 23 T cell receptor beta chains below come from one sample, sequenced in a study of PD-L1 blockade in urothelial cancer. The data were produced by immunoSEQ multiplex PCR, yet TCRdb's version contains in-frame clones alone and is incomplete. Among about 43,000 clones, 85% to 90% were seen once, and the ten largest hold 11% to 15%. The specimen comprised PBMCs, sampled around atezolizumab (anti-PD-L1) treatment. The receptors stem from a woman aged 55-69 years with urothelial cancer.

J is TRBJ1-6 and V is TRBV9; 8 bases are shared with TRBD1. The length of the CDR3 is 15 residues. Germline V gives CDR1 SGDLS, CDR2 YYNGEE. V trimming: 0 bases; J trimming: 6 bases; junction bases outside the gene matches: 2. The CDR3 loop reads CASSVGQGANSPLHF. The CDR3 DNA reads as TGTGCCAGCAGCGTAGGGCAGGGGGCTAATTCACCCCTCCACTTT.

This rearrangement joins TRBV5-1 to TRBJ2-7, with 7 bases fitting TRBD1. Germline V gene lookup returns CDR1 SGHRS and CDR2 YFSETQ. CDR3 length equals 15 residues. The V segment lost 4 bases and the J segment 0 bases; nucleotides outside the gene matches: 7. The CDR3, as DNA: TGCGCCAGCAGCCCCATTAGACAGGGCTCCTACGAGCAGTACTTC. It codes for CASSPIRQGSYEQYF.

The chain employs TRBV7-3 and TRBJ1-5; tentative D call: TRBD1 (6 bases). The ends were cut back, 2 bases at V and 4 bases at J, with 12 bases in the middle. This CDR3 contains 15 residues. Germline V lookup: CDR1 SGHTA, CDR2 FQGTGA. The DNA for the CDR3 is TGTGCCAGCAGCTTAGAAGGGGGAGCGAATCAGCCCCAGCATTTT. Amino acids: CASSLEGGANQPQHF.

V and J are TRBV4-1 and TRBJ1-2; a weak D match, TRBD1 (6 bases). The germline V gene encodes CDR1 MGHRA and CDR2 YSYEKL. Trimming shortened V by 0 bases and J by 6 bases, and 14 bases separated the two germline ends. This CDR3 has 15 amino acids. CDR3 DNA: TGCGCCAGCAGCCAAGATATTGGACAGTGGGATGGCTACACCTTC. Protein product: CASSQDIGQWDGYTF.

This clone was seen once. The V call is TRBV7-6, the J call TRBJ2-1; TRBD2 matches 8 bases. With V trimmed by 2 bases and J by 8 bases, 14 bases remained unmatched. The CDR3 has 17 residues. The germline V gene encodes CDR1 SGHVS and CDR2 FNYEAQ. CDR3 region: CASSLLGWRGAVDEQFF. CDR3 bases: TGTGCCAGCAGCTTATTGGGCTGGCGGGGGGCCGTCGATGAGCAGTTCTTC.

This chain connects TRBV5-6 to TRBJ1-4; 7 nucleotides align to TRBD1. Germline V gene data show CDR1 as SGHDT and CDR2 as YYEEEE. The ends lost 4 bases at V and 7 bases at J; junction bases unmatched: 7. The CDR3 length is 14 residues. CDR3 DNA sequence: TGTGCCAGCAGCAGGACAGGTATCTTTGAAAAACTGTTTTTT. This codes for CASSRTGIFEKLFF.

The rearrangement links TRBV7-9 to TRBJ2-7; 7 bases map to TRBD2. V shed 4 bases, J shed 0 bases, and the junction held 12 bases outside the gene matches. The CDR3 is made up of 17 amino acids. The germline V gene encodes CDR1 SEHNR and CDR2 FQNEAQ (reference sequence). DNA for the CDR3: TGTGCCAGCAGCTCGGTCGGAAGCGGGAAGATCTCCTACGAGCAGTACTTC. The encoded protein is CASSSVGSGKISYEQYF. The whole variable domain, filled in from reference TRBV7-9 and TRBJ2-7, reads DTGVSQNPRHKITKRGQNVTFRCDPISEHNRLYWYRQTLGQGPEFLTYFQNEAQLEKSRLLSDRFSAERPKGSFSTLEIQRTEQGDSAMYLCASSSVGSGKISYEQYFGPGTRLTVT.

The rearrangement joins TRBV28 to TRBJ2-1, with 8 positions matching TRBD2. CDR1 and CDR2 (germline): MDHEN, SYDVKM. CDR3 length: 15 residues. The junction had 13 bases not matched to a gene; V was cut back by 8 bases and J by 7 bases. CDR3: CASCKAGVSTNEQFF. The CDR3 nucleotides read TGTGCCAGCTGTAAAGCGGGAGTGAGCACTAATGAGCAGTTCTTC.

This chain joins TRBV10-2 and TRBJ2-7; tentatively, D is TRBD2 (5 bases). The CDR3 is 14 amino acids. With 7 bases removed from V and 0 bases from J, the gap between germline ends came to 13 bases. Germline V gene sequence: CDR1 WSHSY, CDR2 SAAADI. CDR3 DNA sequence: TGCGCCAGCATCGGCGGGCTCATCTCCTACGAGCAGTACTTC. This translates into CASIGGLISYEQYF.

J is TRBJ2-1 and V is TRBV11-3; 7 positions match TRBD1. The germline CDR1 and CDR2 sequences are SGHNT and YENEEA. This CDR3 contains 15 residues. V lost 1 base to trimming and J lost 4 bases; unmatched junction nucleotides: 4. The DNA for the CDR3 is TGTGCCAGCAGCTTAGGTGGGACAGTTTACAATGAGCAGTTCTTC. It codes for CASSLGGTVYNEQFF.

The J gene is TRBJ2-7, the V gene TRBV6-5, with D possibly TRBD1 on 5 matching bases. V gave up 1 base and J gave up 10 bases, with 14 bases separating them. CDR3 length equals 13 residues. Germline values: CDR1 MNHEY, CDR2 SVGAGI. The CDR3 loop is CASSYFRQDTQYF. DNA for the CDR3: TGTGCCAGCAGTTACTTTCGGCAGGACACTCAGTACTTC.

This clone occurred once. The chain is built from TRBV6-5 and TRBJ1-2; D is possibly TRBD1 (6 bases). CDR3 length: 12 residues. Trimming took 5 bases from V and 7 from J, leaving 11 bases between them. From germline, CDR1 is MNHEY and CDR2 SVGAGI. DNA of the CDR3: TGTGCCAGCAGTGGGACATCCGGTGGCTACACCTTC. This sequence encodes CASSGTSGGYTF.

This chain connects TRBV28 to TRBJ1-5; D ambiguous. The V and J ends lost 7 bases and 2 bases respectively, with 9 bases between them. Germline lookup yields CDR1 MDHEN and CDR2 SYDVKM. The CDR3 spans 13 residues. DNA for the CDR3: TGTGCCAGCACCCCCGGGGGCAATCAGCCCCAGCATTTT. It codes for CASTPGGNQPQHF.

The chain links TRBV6-1 to TRBJ2-1; unclear D gene. Deletions cut 6 bases from V and 2 bases from J, with 11 bases between. CDR3 length equals 14 residues. Germline V gene data show CDR1 as MNHNS and CDR2 as SASEGT. The CDR3 protein is CASRATMPYNEQFF. The CDR3 nucleotides are TGTGCCAGCAGGGCCACGATGCCCTACAATGAGCAGTTCTTC.

V gene TRBV10-3 combines with J gene TRBJ2-3, with TRBD2 identical over 14 bases. Germline CDR1 ENHRY, CDR2 SYGVKD. The CDR3 loop spans 20 amino acids. With 8 bases clipped from V and 0 bases from J, the junction kept 16 bases outside the gene matches. Written as DNA, the CDR3 is TGTGCCATCCGCCCGTCAACCGGGACTAGCGGGGGAACTAGCACAGATACGCAGTATTTT. Translating gives CAIRPSTGTSGGTSTDTQYF.

The gene calls are TRBV18 and TRBJ1-6; perhaps TRBD1 as D (6 bases). Between the trimmed V and J ends, which lost 2 bases and 7 bases, there was a span of 12 bases. The germline gives CDR1 KGHSH, CDR2 LQKENI. This CDR3 is built from 15 residues. The CDR3 nucleotides read TGTGCCAGCTCACCAAGGGCAGGGGCGAATTCACCCCTCCACTTT. Translation gives CASSPRAGANSPLHF.

V gene TRBV7-3 combines with J gene TRBJ2-3, with 7 bases that match TRBD2. Losses at the gene ends were 5 bases for V and 2 bases for J; bases not matched to a gene: 13. Germline lookup yields CDR1 SGHTA and CDR2 FQGTGA. The CDR3 has 17 amino acids. As DNA, the CDR3 is TGTGCCAGCAGCCTCTCAGGGAGGGGAGGGTTCACAGATACGCAGTATTTT. Amino acid sequence: CASSLSGRGGFTDTQYF.

Details on this clone: The CDR3 does not close with the conserved phenylalanine or tryptophan, likely indicating a read error. The DNA is left out, because the CDR3 cannot be placed on it with certainty; the CDR3 is given as TCRdb lists it. Here the CDR3 reads CASSTNLGSWTV. This chain uses TRBV19 with TRBJ1-5; TRBD1, the table's D call, was not compared with the DNA. The germline gives CDR1 LNHDA, CDR2 SQIVND (reference sequence). The CDR3 totals 12 residues, both ends included.

This sequence joins TRBV10-3 and TRBJ2-7, with 7 nucleotides matching TRBD1. The CDR3 runs to 14 residues. J lost 5 bases, V lost 3 bases, and 7 bases had no gene match. Per the germline V gene, CDR1 is ENHRY and CDR2 is SYGVKD. DNA for the CDR3: TGTGCCATCAGTGAATTTGAGGGGGCAGACGAGCAGTACTTC. Residues: CAISEFEGADEQYF.

The genes are TRBV4-3 and TRBJ1-2; D is unclear. This CDR3 region has 16 residues. V lost 2 bases to trimming and J lost 4 bases, with 17 bases between them. CDR1 and CDR2 from the germline V gene are LGHNA and YSLEER. The CDR3 spells CASSQHAARGSYGYTF. The CDR3 nucleotides read TGCGCCAGCAGCCAACACGCGGCCCGAGGGAGCTATGGCTACACCTTC.

The genes are TRBV7-2 and TRBJ2-7, with 9 bases lining up with TRBD2. The CDR3 length is 14 residues. The ends lost 5 bases at V and 1 base at J; junction bases unmatched: 3. The V gene's germline CDR1 is SGHTA and CDR2 FQGNSA. CDR3 nucleotide sequence: TGTGCCAGCAGCCCGGGACTAGCTTCCTACGAGCAGTACTTC. This codes for CASSPGLASYEQYF.

CDR3 DNA: TGTGCCAGCCGGGACAAAAAATTCTACAATGAGCAGTTCTTC. Residues: CASRDKKFYNEQFF. The chain recombines TRBV25-1 with TRBJ2-1; TRBD1 is a possible D gene (6 bases). V was clipped by 8 bases and J by 3 bases, with 14 bases between them. The CDR3 spans 14 residues. Germline CDR1 MGHDK, CDR2 SYGVNS.

The V gene is TRBV6-5, the J gene TRBJ1-3, with D possibly being TRBD1 (6 bases). V gave up 8 bases and J gave up 5 bases, with 13 bases separating them. CDR3 length: 13 residues. Germline V gene sequence: CDR1 MNHEY, CDR2 SVGAGI. The CDR3 spells CASGKDSRNTIYF. CDR3 sequence (DNA): TGTGCCAGCGGGAAGGACAGTCGAAACACCATATATTTT.